This TCR beta chain was obtained from a study of a mutant IDH1 vaccine in newly diagnosed glioma. Study context: Patients received vaccination from 4-6 weeks after radiotherapy alone, or with temozolomide cycles. Treatment recipients were about 62% male and around 38% female, and their mean age was around 40 years.

As for time point: week 35, safety follow-up. It was 300 ug of mutant IDH1 20-mer peptide that made up each vaccine dose, given with topical imiquimod. Note on this clone: Its specificity is not known.

Clones were sequenced by immunoSEQ multiplex PCR, and TCRdb holds only the in-frame ones, with some missing. Of 40,000 to 60,000 clones in the sample, roughly 80% are singletons; the top ten hold 5.5% to 8.5%. The TCR originated in a man in his forties or fifties with glioma. The sequenced sample was PBMCs, obtained from a glioma patient whose treatment included an IDH1 peptide vaccine.

In DNA, the CDR3 is TGTGCCAGCAGCGTAGCTCTAACCCCGGGACAGGGTTTCGACGAGCAGTACTTC. This gives the protein CASSVALTPGQGFDEQYF. V and J are TRBV9 and TRBJ2-7; 9 bases fit TRBD1. CDR1 is SGDLS, CDR2 YYNGEE, per germline. V dropped 0 bases and J dropped 5; count of bases not matched to a gene: 15. The CDR3 is 18 residues long.